The 3 T cell receptor beta chains below were found in one sample sequenced in a study of T cells after yellow fever vaccination. TCRdb passed the 5' RACE reads through MiXCR, listing each CDR3 protein once. The table lists around 500,000 distinct CDR3 sequences, just over 20% of them singletons. Sequenced here: PBMCs, sampled about 21 days after the first yellow fever vaccination. The source is a man aged 18 to 30 who received the YFV17D yellow fever vaccine.

This clonotype was counted between two and nine times. The rearrangement links TRBV25-1 to TRBJ1-4, with TRBD1 identical over 10 bases. V shed 8 bases, J shed 2 bases, and the junction held 14 bases outside the gene matches. The CDR3 has 18 amino acids. Germline V gene sequence: CDR1 MGHDK, CDR2 SYGVNS. The CDR3 region is CASCCRTGGGWTNEKLFF. The CDR3 DNA follows: TGTGCCAGCTGCTGCCGGACAGGGGGAGGATGGACTAATGAAAAACTGTTTTTT.

The J gene is TRBJ2-5, the V gene TRBV24-1; D might be TRBD1 (5 bases). Trimming removed 2 bases at V and 2 bases at J, with 11 bases between. The CDR3 extends over 15 amino acids. CDR1 is KGHDR and CDR2 is SFDVKD in the germline V gene. CDR3 sequence reads: CATSDWPGPQETQYF. The CDR3 DNA follows: TGTGCCACCAGTGATTGGCCAGGGCCGCAAGAGACCCAGTACTTC.

This clonotype showed up just a few times. The rearrangement links TRBV6-6 to TRBJ2-2, with a weak D call TRBD1 (5 bases). This CDR3 contains 13 residues. Germline assignment: CDR1 MNHNY and CDR2 SVGAGI (reference sequence). The V end was cut by 5 bases, the J end by 3 bases, with 7 bases between. The CDR3 reads CASSGAYTGELFF. The CDR3, as DNA: TGTGCCAGCAGTGGGGCATACACCGGGGAGCTGTTTTTT.